This TCR beta chain was observed in a study of regulatory T cells in long-lasting Graves disease. The sample holds many counts of this clonotype. Building of the TCR beta libraries involved iRepertoire HTBI primers and Arm-PCR of CDR3 regions. Each CDR3 protein is one row after TCRdb ran MiXCR on the multiplex PCR reads. The sample consists of over 350,000 distinct CDR3 sequences, 13% to 15% of them appearing once. Described time point: newly diagnosed GD, antithyroid drugs for less than 3 months. With RNA extracted from PBMCs as input, the TCR library was made. Trimming cost V 5 bases and J 5 bases; bases outside gene matches: 5. This CDR3 has 15 residues. Germline-derived CDR1 and CDR2 are SGHAT and FQNNGV. The same data also contributed to another study, on T cells in Graves' hyperthyroidism and ophthalmopathy. That source adds: Disease duration under 2 months; hyperthyroidism patients were aged 18 to 65. Patients with uncontrolled infections, other autoimmune diseases, pregnancy or lactation were excluded. First-round RT-PCR of the TCR CDR3 relied on the HTBI primer set.

The source is a woman aged 45-65 years with Graves disease. The rearrangement joins TRBV11-2 to TRBJ1-4; 10 bases fit TRBD1. The sequencing used peripheral blood mononuclear cells (PBMCs), collected at new diagnosis, from a patient treated with antithyroid drugs. The CDR3 nucleotides read TGTGCCAGCAGCGGCCAGGGACAGGGGAATGAAAAACTGTTTTTT. It encodes CASSGQGQGNEKLFF.